What follows are 12 T cell receptor beta chains derived from one specimen sequenced in a study of T cell repertoires in cytomegalovirus infection. TCRdb called the reads again in MiXCR, with one record for every CDR3 protein. The data hold fewer than 550,000 distinct CDR3 sequences, with about 15% observed a single time. Sequenced material: CD8+ T cells from PBMCs. The receptors originated from a human donor in good health (CMV status not recorded). Some clones in this sample may be carry-over from other donors' samples.

J is TRBJ2-7 and V is TRBV5-4; 7 bases fit TRBD1. The germline V gene has CDR1 SGHNT and CDR2 YYREEE (reference sequence). V gave up 4 bases and J gave up 2 bases; unmatched junction bases: 9. This CDR3 spans 15 amino acids. The CDR3 is CASSRRDSPTYEQYF. CDR3 coding DNA: TGTGCCAGCAGCCGTCGGGACAGTCCCACCTACGAGCAGTACTTC.

There are a few counts of this clonotype. The chain is built from TRBV13 and TRBJ1-1; maybe TRBD1 (6 bases). The ends were cut back, 3 bases at V and 0 bases at J, with 14 bases in the middle. The CDR3 extends over 16 amino acids. CDR1 is PRHDT and CDR2 is FYEKMQ in the germline V gene (reference sequence). CDR3 sequence (DNA): TGTGCCAGCAGCTTTAACTGGGCAGGGGTGAACACTGAAGCTTTCTTT. Protein sequence: CASSFNWAGVNTEAFF. Full variable domain (outside the CDR3, taken from reference TRBV13 and TRBJ1-1): AAGVIQSPRHLIKEKRETATLKCYPIPRHDTVYWYQQGPGQDPQFLISFYEKMQSDKGSIPDRFSAQQFSDYHSELNMSSLELGDSALYFCASSFNWAGVNTEAFFGQGTRLTVV.

V and J are TRBV29-1 and TRBJ2-7, with D perhaps matching TRBD2 (5 bases). This CDR3 comprises 13 residues. V was pared by 2 bases and J by 5 bases, with 13 bases between. Germline V gene lookup returns CDR1 SQVTM and CDR2 ANQGSEA. The CDR3 nucleotides read TGCAGCGTTGAACACCCGGGAAGTAACGAGCAGTACTTC. Protein product: CSVEHPGSNEQYF.

The gene calls are TRBV14 and TRBJ2-3; 8 nucleotides agree with TRBD2. Losses at the gene ends were 4 bases for V and 4 bases for J; bases not matched to a gene: 4. Germline V gives CDR1 SGHDN, CDR2 FVKESK. This CDR3 is 14 amino acids long. The CDR3 loop is CASSRAGVADTQYF. CDR3 sequence (DNA): TGTGCCAGCAGCCGAGCGGGAGTGGCAGATACGCAGTATTTT.

In this sample, this clonotype turned up a few times. This chain connects TRBV20-1 to TRBJ2-1; 7 bases match TRBD2. V lost 1 base to trimming and J lost 7 bases; unmatched junction nucleotides: 10. The germline gives CDR1 DFQATT, CDR2 SNEGSKA (reference sequence). The CDR3 covers 15 residues. CDR3 sequence: CSARVLRERRNEQFF. As DNA, the CDR3 is TGCAGTGCTAGAGTTTTGCGGGAGCGTAGGAATGAGCAGTTCTTC.

The chain has TRBV15 and TRBJ2-7, with TRBD1 identical over 9 bases. Losses at the gene ends were 9 bases for V and 4 bases for J; bases not matched to a gene: 10. The germline gives CDR1 LNHNV, CDR2 YYDKDF (reference sequence). The CDR3 consists of 14 residues. CDR3 loop: CATSSGTGSYEQYF. In nucleotides, the CDR3 is TGTGCCACTAGCTCCGGGACAGGGTCATACGAGCAGTACTTC.

This clonotype was seen only a few times. The chain joins TRBV4-1 to TRBJ1-5; 7 bases line up with TRBD1. Germline-derived CDR1 and CDR2 are MGHRA and YSYEKL. Losses at the gene ends were 4 bases for V and 7 bases for J; bases not matched to a gene: 10. CDR3 length: 15 amino acids. CDR3 nucleotides: TGCGCCAGCAGCCCCAACCACAGGGGATTGCAGCCCCAGCATTTT. Protein product: CASSPNHRGLQPQHF.

The table lists this clonotype with many counts. The V gene is TRBV6-5, the J gene TRBJ2-2; either TRBD1 or TRBD2 may supply D (5 bases each). The length of the CDR3 is 15 residues. V shed 6 bases and J shed 5 bases, with 16 bases lying between them. The germline V gene has CDR1 MNHEY and CDR2 SVGAGI. CDR3 bases: TGTGCCAGCAGCGACAACCGGGGCTTGACCGGGGAGCTGTTTTTT. It yields the protein CASSDNRGLTGELFF.

There are many counts of this clonotype. The junction differs from germline at one of its ends, possibly a read error. V usage is TRBV7-3 and J usage is TRBJ2-3; TRBD2 matches at 11 bases. CDR1 and CDR2 from the germline V gene are SGHTA and FQGTGA. The CDR3 loop spans 15 amino acids. CDR3 nucleotides: TGTGCCAGCAGCCCATACACTACCTTAGCGGGGGGGCTACATTTT. This sequence encodes CASSPYTTLAGGLHF.

A note on this clonotype: The CDR3 does not end in the conserved phenylalanine or tryptophan, so this is likely a read error. This chain links TRBV7-8 with TRBJ2-3, with 8 nucleotides matching TRBD2. This CDR3 has 18 residues. The ends lost 6 bases at V and 0 bases at J; junction bases unmatched: 14. The germline gives CDR1 SGHVS, CDR2 FQNEAQ. CDR3 sequence: CASRWKAGTRTSTDTQYC. CDR3 bases: TGTGCCAGCAGATGGAAAGCGGGGACTAGGACTAGCACAGATACGCAGTATTGT.

V is TRBV27 and J is TRBJ1-2, with D perhaps matching TRBD1 (6 bases). From germline, CDR1 is MNHEY and CDR2 SMNVEV (reference sequence). The CDR3 sequence is 13 residues long. V dropped 5 bases and J dropped 5 bases, with 12 bases sitting between them. The CDR3 loop reads CASSPTGYYGYTF. The CDR3 region has the DNA TGTGCCAGCAGTCCGACAGGTTATTATGGCTACACCTTC.

The rearrangement uses TRBV7-6 and TRBJ2-2, with a weak D call TRBD2 (6 bases). The germline CDR1 and CDR2 sequences are SGHVS and FNYEAQ. This CDR3 is 16 amino acids long. The V and J ends lost 5 bases and 3 bases respectively, with 16 bases between them. The CDR3 region is CASSQAPGLDTGELFF. The CDR3, as DNA: TGTGCCAGCAGCCAAGCCCCGGGACTTGACACCGGGGAGCTGTTTTTT.